Each of the 28 T cell receptor beta chains below was sequenced from the same sample in a study of chemoradiotherapy in HPV16-positive cancers. Some clones are missing from TCRdb's copy, which holds only in-frame ones; the method was immunoSEQ multiplex PCR. The data show about 6,600 clones, 70% to 85% seen once. This material consisted of tumor tissue, taken from a patient who underwent chemoradiotherapy. These receptors all stem from a human donor with HPV-associated anogenital cancer.

This clone occurred a few times. The chain combines TRBV18 with TRBJ2-1; no definite D call. Germline V lookup: CDR1 KGHSH, CDR2 LQKENI. The V end was cut by 3 bases, the J end by 6 bases, with 21 bases between. This CDR3 is built from 17 residues. In DNA form, the CDR3 reads TGTGCCAGCTCACCCTACCTATTCAGACCCTCTGGCAATGAGCAGTTCTTC. Translating it yields CASSPYLFRPSGNEQFF. Variable domain in full (rest from reference TRBV18 and TRBJ2-1): NAGVMQNPRHLVRRRGQEARLRCSPMKGHSHVYWYRQLPEEGLKFMVYLQKENIIDESGMPKERFSAEFPKEGPSILRIQQVVRGDSAAYFCASSPYLFRPSGNEQFFGPGTRLTVL.

This clone appeared once. This chain uses TRBV28 with TRBJ1-5; TRBD1 matches at 7 bases. V trimming: 2 bases; J trimming: 7 bases; junction bases outside the gene matches: 8. In germline, CDR1 is MDHEN, CDR2 SYDVKM. CDR3 length: 15 amino acids. The CDR3 DNA follows: TGTGCCAGCAGTTTACGAGGGGGCGCGCGGCAGCCCCAGCATTTT. Protein: CASSLRGGARQPQHF.

The chain joins TRBV4-3 to TRBJ1-2; D not certain. Looked up from germline, CDR1 is LGHNA and CDR2 is YSLEER. The CDR3 is 13 amino acids. V lost 3 bases and J 6 bases, leaving 11 bases between the germline ends. The DNA of the CDR3 is TGCGCCAGCAGCCACTTGCCGCAGGATGGCTACACCTTC. This sequence encodes CASSHLPQDGYTF.

The genes are TRBV6-1 and TRBJ2-3; D gene unclear. V gave up 2 bases and J gave up 0 bases, with 6 bases separating them. The CDR3 runs 14 residues. Germline V gene sequence: CDR1 MNHNS, CDR2 SASEGT. This CDR3 is CASSEQRSTDTQYF. DNA of the CDR3: TGTGCCAGCAGTGAACAGAGGAGCACAGATACGCAGTATTTT.

This chain connects TRBV5-1 to TRBJ2-1; D perhaps matches TRBD2 (7 bases). The V end lost 2 bases, the J end lost 6 bases, and 15 bases lay between the germline ends. The CDR3 runs to 15 residues. Germline V gene data show CDR1 as SGHRS and CDR2 as YFSETQ. CDR3 bases: TGCGCCAGCAGCTTAGTGGGGGGGCCGGGCAATGAGCAGTTCTTC. The encoded protein is CASSLVGGPGNEQFF.

The chain employs TRBV28 and TRBJ2-4; TRBD1 might be the D (6 bases). Germline V lookup: CDR1 MDHEN, CDR2 SYDVKM. This CDR3 contains 12 residues. Trimming removed 5 bases at V and 15 bases at J, with 17 bases between. This chain's CDR3 is CASSKTGTGTYF. CDR3 in DNA: TGTGCCAGCAGTAAGACAGGAACAGGGACGTACTTC. The full variable domain, rest sourced from reference TRBV28 and TRBJ2-4, is DVKVTQSSRYLVKRTGEKVFLECVQDMDHENMFWYRQDPGLGLRLIYFSYDVKMKEKGDIPEGYSVSREKKERFSLILESASTNQTSMYLCASSKTGTGTYFGAGTRLSVL.

The chain carries TRBV7-2 and TRBJ2-3; 8 bases map to TRBD1. Germline trimming cut 5 bases from V and 11 bases from J; bases unmatched to any gene: 18. The germline V gene has CDR1 SGHTA and CDR2 FQGNSA. CDR3 length: 16 residues. CDR3 sequence (DNA): TGTGCCAGCAGCGATAGGTACCAGGACAGGGCCCAGGAGCAGTATTTT. The encoded protein is CASSDRYQDRAQEQYF. Using reference TRBV7-2 and TRBJ2-3 for the parts outside the CDR3, the full variable domain is GAGVSQSPSNKVTEKGKDVELRCDPISGHTALYWYRQSLGQGLEFLIYFQGNSAPDKSGLPSDRFSAERTGGSVSTLTIQRTQQEDSAVYLCASSDRYQDRAQEQYFGPGTRLTVL.

This clone has more than one count but fewer than ten. The rearrangement uses TRBV4-1 and TRBJ2-7; D gene uncertain. Trimming shortened V by 3 bases and J by 3 bases, and 9 bases separated the two germline ends. The CDR3 covers 13 residues. Germline V gene lookup returns CDR1 MGHRA and CDR2 YSYEKL. The CDR3 is CASSHAILYEQYF. For the CDR3, the DNA is TGCGCCAGCAGCCATGCCATCCTCTACGAGCAGTACTTC.

The chain joins TRBV5-5 to TRBJ1-1, with D possibly TRBD1 on 5 matching bases. This CDR3 is 14 amino acids long. Germline CDR1 and CDR2: SGHKS and YYEKEE (reference sequence). Trimming cost V 0 bases and J 4 bases, with 10 bases left between them. CDR3 bases: TGTGCCAGCAGCTTGGTGGTAGGGGCCACTGAAGCTTTCTTT. Translation: CASSLVVGATEAFF. The full variable domain, its missing parts supplied by reference TRBV5-5 and TRBJ1-1, is DAGVTQSPTHLIKTRGQQVTLRCSPISGHKSVSWYQQVLGQGPQFIFQYYEKEERGRGNFPDRFSARQFPNYSSELNVNALLLGDSALYLCASSLVVGATEAFFGQGTRLTVV.

J is TRBJ2-4 and V is TRBV7-6; D is unclear. The CDR3 runs 13 residues. Trimming removed 5 bases at V and 5 bases at J, with 10 bases between. Germline CDR1 and CDR2: SGHVS and FNYEAQ. The CDR3 DNA reads TGTGCCAGCAGCCCCTCTGGACAAAACATTCAGTACTTC. This gives the protein CASSPSGQNIQYF.

This clone was picked up one time. The chain has TRBV28 and TRBJ1-2; 9 positions agree with TRBD1. V lost 4 bases and J lost 2; bases outside the gene matches: 5. The CDR3 spans 15 residues. Per germline, CDR1 MDHEN and CDR2 SYDVKM. CDR3 nucleotide sequence: TGTGCCAGCAGTTCACCGGGACAGGGCAACTATGGCTACACCTTC. Its translation: CASSSPGQGNYGYTF.

This chain joins TRBV2 and TRBJ1-1; no clear D. The CDR3 runs to 10 residues. Germline V CDR1 and CDR2: SNHLY, FYNNEI. The V gene lost 9 bases and the J gene lost 8 bases, with 10 bases spanning the gap. The CDR3 DNA reads as TGTGCCAGGGGGATAGGGGAAGCTTTCTTT. Its protein product is CARGIGEAFF.

CDR3 DNA sequence: TGTGCCAGCAGCCCCGCTGGGGTAGAGATGGAGACCCAGTACTTC. Amino acid sequence: CASSPAGVEMETQYF. The chain joins TRBV9 to TRBJ2-5, with no clear D. The CDR3 is made up of 15 amino acids. The germline V and J ends were trimmed by 4 bases and 5 bases, with 18 bases remaining between them. Per germline, CDR1 SGDLS and CDR2 YYNGEE.

J is TRBJ2-1 and V is TRBV29-1, with 13 bases aligning to TRBD2. The CDR3 has 16 amino acids. The V gene end was trimmed by 7 bases and the J gene end by 0 bases; junction bases not matched to a gene: 6. The germline V gene encodes CDR1 SQVTM and CDR2 ANQGSEA. The CDR3 loop reads CSGGLAGALSYNEQFF. Here the CDR3 DNA reads TGCAGCGGTGGACTAGCGGGGGCCCTCTCCTACAATGAGCAGTTCTTC.

The J gene is TRBJ2-7, the V gene TRBV19; possibly TRBD1 for D (6 bases). The CDR3 runs 16 residues. Trimming stripped 6 bases from V and 4 bases from J, with 22 bases between. Germline V gives CDR1 LNHDA, CDR2 SQIVND (reference sequence). Here the CDR3 DNA reads TGTGCCAGTAGGCATAATACAGGGAGCGGCGTTTACGAGCAGTACTTC. As protein: CASRHNTGSGVYEQYF.

The chain uses TRBV14 and TRBJ2-5; TRBD1 matches 10 bases. From germline, CDR1 is SGHDN and CDR2 FVKESK. CDR3 length equals 16 residues. Trimming removed 4 bases from V and 5 bases from J; junction bases left unmatched: 10. This chain's CDR3 is CASSRGVDRGPETQYF. The CDR3 bases are TGTGCCAGCAGCCGAGGGGTAGACAGGGGGCCCGAGACCCAGTACTTC.

The V and J genes are TRBV6-1 and TRBJ2-1; 11 positions match TRBD2. Germline V gives CDR1 MNHNS, CDR2 SASEGT. The V and J ends lost 4 bases and 4 bases, in that order; junction bases with no gene match: 6. The CDR3 totals 16 residues. The CDR3 DNA follows: TGTGCCAGCAGTGGGAGTAGCGGGGGGGCGTACAATGAGCAGTTCTTC. Protein product: CASSGSSGGAYNEQFF.

V is TRBV28 and J is TRBJ2-7; D perhaps matches TRBD1 (6 bases). This CDR3 comprises 13 residues. Looked up from germline, CDR1 is MDHEN and CDR2 is SYDVKM. V was cut by 8 bases and J by 4 bases, with 15 bases left in between. CDR3 bases: TGTGCCAGCGCCCAACAGGGAAATTACGAGCAGTACTTC. It yields the protein CASAQQGNYEQYF. Together with reference TRBV28 and TRBJ2-7, the CDR3 gives the full variable domain: DVKVTQSSRYLVKRTGEKVFLECVQDMDHENMFWYRQDPGLGLRLIYFSYDVKMKEKGDIPEGYSVSREKKERFSLILESASTNQTSMYLCASAQQGNYEQYFGPGTRLTVT.

V and J are TRBV29-1 and TRBJ2-7; TRBD1 aligns across 7 bases. The CDR3 extends over 16 amino acids. With V trimmed by 4 bases and J by 2 bases, 14 bases remained unmatched. The V gene's germline CDR1 is SQVTM and CDR2 ANQGSEA. CDR3: CSVGGSGTVIPYEQYF. The DNA for the CDR3 is TGCAGCGTTGGGGGGTCCGGGACAGTAATTCCCTACGAGCAGTACTTC.

The table lists this clone with a few counts. The rearrangement joins TRBV6-5 to TRBJ1-1; D uncertain. The CDR3 consists of 16 residues. CDR1 is MNHEY, CDR2 SVGAGI, per germline. The V gene lost 0 bases and the J gene lost 5 bases, with 16 bases spanning the gap. Written as DNA, the CDR3 is TGTGCCAGCAGTTACTCTCTAGGGAATGTAAGGACTGAAGCTTTCTTT. Residues: CASSYSLGNVRTEAFF.

The chain links TRBV7-9 to TRBJ1-1; TRBD1 matches 11 bases. The CDR3 runs to 18 residues. The V gene end was trimmed by 2 bases and the J gene end by 3 bases; junction bases not matched to a gene: 11. The V gene's germline CDR1 is SEHNR and CDR2 FQNEAQ (reference sequence). CDR3 bases: TGTGCCAGCAGCTTATATGGCGACTGGGACAGGGGGGACACTGAAGCTTTCTTT. It codes for CASSLYGDWDRGDTEAFF. Variable domain in full (rest from reference TRBV7-9 and TRBJ1-1): DTGVSQNPRHKITKRGQNVTFRCDPISEHNRLYWYRQTLGQGPEFLTYFQNEAQLEKSRLLSDRFSAERPKGSFSTLEIQRTEQGDSAMYLCASSLYGDWDRGDTEAFFGQGTRLTVV.

The chain links TRBV6-1 to TRBJ2-2; perhaps TRBD1 as D (6 bases). This CDR3 region has 15 residues. V was trimmed by 6 bases and J by 6 bases, leaving 17 bases between them. Germline CDR1 and CDR2: MNHNS and SASEGT. The CDR3 spells CASSREFTGSGELFF. DNA for the CDR3: TGTGCCAGCAGCCGCGAATTTACAGGGTCCGGGGAGCTGTTTTTT.

J is TRBJ2-5 and V is TRBV7-2; D not certain. Germline V gene sequence: CDR1 SGHTA, CDR2 FQGNSA. Trimming shortened V by 1 base and J by 9 bases, and 12 bases separated the two germline ends. This CDR3 has 13 residues. The CDR3 coding sequence is TGTGCCAGCAGCTTAGGGTCCAGAAAGGCCCAGTACTTC. Translating gives CASSLGSRKAQYF.

V is TRBV10-3 and J is TRBJ1-2; D call uncertain. The V end lost 0 bases, the J end lost 4 bases, and 12 bases lay between the germline ends. Germline V gives CDR1 ENHRY, CDR2 SYGVKD. The CDR3 is 15 residues long. The CDR3 protein is CAISESGIFGYGYTF. Here the CDR3 DNA reads TGTGCCATCAGTGAGTCGGGCATATTCGGCTATGGCTACACCTTC.

This chain joins TRBV10-3 and TRBJ2-7, with 9 positions matching TRBD1. Germline loops: CDR1 ENHRY, CDR2 SYGVKD. V was pared by 4 bases and J by 0 bases, with 7 bases of the junction left unmatched. The CDR3 totals 16 residues. In DNA, the CDR3 is TGTGCCATCAGTGCCTGGACAGGGGCTTCCTCCTACGAGCAGTACTTC. It encodes CAISAWTGASSYEQYF.

CDR3 sequence: CASSPSGGAREQYF. In DNA, the CDR3 is TGTGCCAGCAGCCCCAGCGGGGGGGCTCGAGAGCAGTACTTC. This sequence joins TRBV4-2 and TRBJ2-7; TRBD2 agrees at 10 bases. V gave up 4 bases and J gave up 7 bases; unmatched junction bases: 7. The CDR3 extends over 14 amino acids. Germline V gives CDR1 LGHNA, CDR2 YNFKEQ.

The table lists this clone with a few counts. The chain carries TRBV14 and TRBJ2-3; 7 nucleotides line up with TRBD2. The CDR3 spans 13 residues. Germline CDR1 is SGHDN and CDR2 is FVKESK. J was trimmed by 5 bases and V by 6 bases; bases with no gene match: 5. This chain's CDR3 is CASRPSGVDTQYF. In DNA form, the CDR3 reads TGTGCCAGCAGGCCGAGCGGGGTAGATACGCAGTATTTT.

The count of this clone is one. The J gene is TRBJ2-2, the V gene TRBV7-2; TRBD1 matches 8 bases. Losses at the gene ends were 5 bases for V and 5 bases for J; bases not matched to a gene: 7. This CDR3 is built from 15 residues. Germline V gene sequence: CDR1 SGHTA, CDR2 FQGNSA. The CDR3 region is CASSHRGSGTGELFF. Written as DNA, the CDR3 is TGTGCCAGCAGCCACAGGGGGAGTGGGACCGGGGAGCTGTTTTTT.